These 20 T cell receptor beta chains were sequenced from one sample in a study of beta chain features in type 1 diabetes. The entirety of the isolated RNA underwent reverse transcription, so expressed TCRB transcripts were sequenced. Clones were sequenced by immunoSEQ multiplex PCR, and TCRdb holds only the in-frame ones, with some missing. The sample contains more than 150,000 clones, about 13% of which appear only once. The specimen was central memory CD4+ T cells from blood. These receptors were obtained from a woman younger than 30 in good health.

V is TRBV15 and J is TRBJ1-4; weak D call: TRBD1 (6 bases). Trimming cost V 8 bases and J 4 bases, with 11 bases left between them. The CDR3 is 13 residues long. Germline V CDR1 and CDR2: LNHNV, YYDKDF (reference sequence). The CDR3 spells CATGRGDNEKLFF. The CDR3 bases are TGTGCCACCGGGAGGGGGGATAATGAAAAACTGTTTTTT.

This clone occurred a few times. For the CDR3, the DNA is TGTGCCAGCAGCTTCCGGGGAGGGGGCAATCAGCCCCAGCATTTT. This gives the protein CASSFRGGGNQPQHF. This chain connects TRBV5-6 to TRBJ1-5, with D perhaps matching TRBD1 (5 bases). The CDR3 loop spans 15 amino acids. The V gene lost 2 bases and the J gene lost 2 bases, with 11 bases spanning the gap. Germline assignment: CDR1 SGHDT and CDR2 YYEEEE.

The chain carries TRBV7-8 and TRBJ1-2, with D hard to call. The germline CDR1 and CDR2 sequences are SGHVS and FQNEAQ. Trimming stripped 5 bases from V and 3 bases from J, with 7 bases between. CDR3 length equals 12 residues. The CDR3 nucleotides read TGTGCCAGCAGCATCCGGGACTATGGCTACACCTTC. Translating it yields CASSIRDYGYTF.

DNA of the CDR3: TGTGCCAGCAGCGTATCCCTCCGGGGGTCCGAGCAGTACTTC. Its protein is CASSVSLRGSEQYF. The chain uses TRBV11-2 and TRBJ2-7, with D perhaps matching TRBD2 (6 bases). The CDR3 length is 14 residues. Germline V gene lookup returns CDR1 SGHAT and CDR2 FQNNGV. V lost 5 bases, J lost 6 bases, and 17 bases lay in between.

The chain joins TRBV28 to TRBJ2-5, with 8 bases lining up with TRBD1. The V segment lost 3 bases and the J segment 4 bases; nucleotides outside the gene matches: 7. The CDR3 is made up of 15 amino acids. Per the germline V gene, CDR1 is MDHEN and CDR2 is SYDVKM. The CDR3 DNA sequence: TGTGCCAGCAGTTTGTGGACAGGGTCGGTAGAGACCCAGTACTTC. Translated, it gives CASSLWTGSVETQYF.

This clone has just a few counts. This chain joins TRBV27 and TRBJ2-5, with 7 bases fitting TRBD2. Germline V gene sequence: CDR1 MNHEY, CDR2 SMNVEV (reference sequence). The J segment lost 5 bases and the V segment lost 1 base, leaving 10 bases of the junction unmatched. The CDR3 extends over 16 amino acids. CDR3 DNA: TGTGCCAGCAGTTTATGGGGGGAGGGCCATTCGGAGACCCAGTACTTC. It translates to CASSLWGEGHSETQYF.

This clone has a handful of counts. This chain connects TRBV29-1 to TRBJ1-1; 9 bases agree with TRBD1. This CDR3 is 14 amino acids long. In germline, CDR1 is SQVTM, CDR2 ANQGSEA. V shed 7 bases and J 2 bases; nucleotides not matched to a gene: 8. The CDR3 loop reads CSACRDRANTEAFF. The CDR3 DNA is TGCAGCGCCTGTAGGGACAGGGCCAACACTGAAGCTTTCTTT.

V usage is TRBV11-1 and J usage is TRBJ2-1; 8 bases line up with TRBD2. The CDR3 spans 16 residues. V shed 6 bases and J 6 bases; nucleotides not matched to a gene: 13. The germline gives CDR1 SGHAT, CDR2 FQDESV (reference sequence). The CDR3 nucleotides are TGTGCCAGCAGGCCGGGGGGAGCGGGGGTGATCAATGAGCAGTTCTTC. Protein: CASRPGGAGVINEQFF.

The chain has TRBV30 and TRBJ2-7, with 12 bases fitting TRBD1. The V segment lost 0 bases and the J segment 5 bases; nucleotides outside the gene matches: 5. Germline V gene sequence: CDR1 GTSNPN, CDR2 SVGIG (reference sequence). CDR3 length equals 15 residues. The CDR3 region has the DNA TGTGCCTGGAGTGTAACGGGACAGGGGGCGGACGAGCAGTACTTC. Its translation is CAWSVTGQGADEQYF.

The table lists this clone with a few counts. The chain recombines TRBV30 with TRBJ1-5, with D possibly matching TRBD1 (5 bases). CDR3 size: 14 residues. V was shortened by 0 bases and J by 6 bases, with 12 bases between the two germline ends. Germline V gives CDR1 GTSNPN, CDR2 SVGIG (reference sequence). The CDR3 here is CAWSVLGPGQPQHF. In DNA form, the CDR3 reads TGTGCCTGGAGTGTTCTGGGGCCCGGTCAGCCCCAGCATTTT.

The chain has TRBV7-2 and TRBJ2-7, with 7 nucleotides matching TRBD1. V shed 5 bases and J 0 bases; nucleotides not matched to a gene: 4. This CDR3 region has 14 residues. CDR1 SGHTA and CDR2 FQGNSA come from the germline V gene. The CDR3: CASSPGQNSYEQYF. The CDR3 DNA sequence: TGTGCCAGCAGCCCGGGACAGAACTCCTACGAGCAGTACTTC. Full variable domain (missing parts from reference TRBV7-2 and TRBJ2-7): GAGVSQSPSNKVTEKGKDVELRCDPISGHTALYWYRQSLGQGLEFLIYFQGNSAPDKSGLPSDRFSAERTGGSVSTLTIQRTQQEDSAVYLCASSPGQNSYEQYFGPGTRLTVT.

A few counts support this clone. This chain joins TRBV29-1 and TRBJ1-1, with D unclear. Looked up from germline, CDR1 is SQVTM and CDR2 is ANQGSEA. The CDR3 extends over 13 amino acids. Trimming took off 4 bases at V and 3 bases at J, with 12 bases between the two ends. The chain's CDR3 is CSVGIQLDTEAFF. The CDR3 region has the DNA TGCAGCGTTGGAATACAGTTGGACACTGAAGCTTTCTTT.

This clone has more than one count but fewer than ten. The genes are TRBV15 and TRBJ1-5; D not certain. This CDR3 comprises 12 residues. The germline CDR1 and CDR2 sequences are LNHNV and YYDKDF (reference sequence). V was pared by 0 bases and J by 6 bases, with 3 bases between. CDR3 sequence reads: CATSRDLQPQHF. DNA of the CDR3: TGTGCCACCAGCAGAGATCTTCAGCCCCAGCATTTT.

V is TRBV21-1 and J is TRBJ1-5; the table names TRBD1, a call not compared with the DNA. TRBV21-1 is labeled a pseudogene. The CDR3 has 18 residues. CDR3 sequence reads: CASSKPSHRDRDHQPQHF. CDR3 DNA: TGTGCCAGCAGCAAGCCCTCGCACCGGGACAGGGACCATCAGCCCCAGCATTTT.

J is TRBJ2-3 and V is TRBV7-2, with D perhaps TRBD2 (11 bases). V was clipped by 0 bases and J by 10 bases, with 20 bases between them. CDR1 and CDR2 (germline): SGHTA, FQGNSA. This CDR3 spans 16 amino acids. DNA of the CDR3: TGTGCCAGCAGCTTAGCGGGGACTAGCGGACAGGGGGCGCAGTATTTT. It translates to CASSLAGTSGQGAQYF. Together with reference TRBV7-2 and TRBJ2-3, the CDR3 gives the full variable domain: GAGVSQSPSNKVTEKGKDVELRCDPISGHTALYWYRQSLGQGLEFLIYFQGNSAPDKSGLPSDRFSAERTGGSVSTLTIQRTQQEDSAVYLCASSLAGTSGQGAQYFGPGTRLTVL.

This clone was observed at least ten times. This rearrangement joins TRBV7-2 to TRBJ2-5; 7 nucleotides align to TRBD1. CDR1 is SGHTA and CDR2 is FQGNSA in the germline V gene. Trimming took 5 bases from V and 8 from J; bases not matched to a gene: 11. This CDR3 comprises 14 residues. CDR3 DNA: TGTGCCAGCAGCCCCCGGGACAGCTACCAAACCCAGTACTTC. Protein product: CASSPRDSYQTQYF.

Remarks on this clone: This sequence may be a read error, since a much larger clone differs from it by one base. The J gene is TRBJ1-1, the V gene TRBV28; D remains unclear. Germline V gene lookup returns CDR1 MDHEN and CDR2 SYDVKM. Trimming left V 5 bases short and J 1 base short, with 2 bases between. This CDR3 has 11 residues. CDR3 DNA: TGTGCCAGCAGTCAGAACACTGAAGCTTTCTTT. Its translation: CASSQNTEAFF.

This rearrangement joins TRBV18 to TRBJ2-7, with 10 bases matching TRBD2. The CDR3 is 16 residues long. The germline gives CDR1 KGHSH, CDR2 LQKENI. The V and J ends lost 0 bases and 3 bases, in that order; junction bases with no gene match: 5. CDR3 amino acids: CASSPPQAGGVYEQYF. The CDR3 DNA is TGTGCCAGCTCACCACCCCAAGCGGGAGGGGTCTACGAGCAGTACTTC.

The chain carries TRBV11-2 and TRBJ2-1; 9 nucleotides agree with TRBD2. Germline CDR1 SGHAT, CDR2 FQNNGV. The CDR3 is 16 amino acids. Losses at the gene ends were 3 bases for V and 3 bases for J; bases not matched to a gene: 6. DNA of the CDR3: TGTGCCAGCAGCTTGGGAGCGGGAGGAGTCTACAATGAGCAGTTCTTC. Amino acid sequence: CASSLGAGGVYNEQFF.

The table lists this clone with a few counts. This chain uses TRBV18 with TRBJ1-1; D is uncertain. The V and J ends lost 2 bases and 1 base respectively, with 8 bases between them. The CDR3 loop spans 14 amino acids. From germline, CDR1 is KGHSH and CDR2 LQKENI. CDR3 protein: CASSPIFGNTEAFF. The CDR3 DNA follows: TGTGCCAGCTCACCAATATTCGGGAACACTGAAGCTTTCTTT.